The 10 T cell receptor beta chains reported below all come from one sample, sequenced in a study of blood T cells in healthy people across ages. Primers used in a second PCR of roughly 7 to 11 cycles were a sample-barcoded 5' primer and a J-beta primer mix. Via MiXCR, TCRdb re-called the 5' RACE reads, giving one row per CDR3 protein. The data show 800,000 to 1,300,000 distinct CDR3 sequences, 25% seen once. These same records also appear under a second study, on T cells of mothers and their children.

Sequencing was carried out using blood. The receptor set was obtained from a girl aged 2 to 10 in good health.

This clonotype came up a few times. DNA of the CDR3: TGTGCCAGCAGTCAGTACGGGACAGACAATGAGCAGTTCTTC. Its protein is CASSQYGTDNEQFF. The chain is built from TRBV7-6 and TRBJ2-5; 7 bases align to TRBD1. The end of the DNA fits TRBJ2-1 better, so the J call may be wrong. This CDR3 has 14 residues. CDR1 is SGHVS and CDR2 is FNYEAQ in the germline V gene.

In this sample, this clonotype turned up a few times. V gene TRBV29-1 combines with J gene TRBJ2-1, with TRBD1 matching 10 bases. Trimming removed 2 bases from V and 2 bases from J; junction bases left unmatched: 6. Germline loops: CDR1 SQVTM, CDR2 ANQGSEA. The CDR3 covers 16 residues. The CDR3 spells CSVEMGGQGTYNEQFF. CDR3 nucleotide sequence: TGCAGCGTTGAAATGGGGGGACAGGGGACCTACAATGAGCAGTTCTTC.

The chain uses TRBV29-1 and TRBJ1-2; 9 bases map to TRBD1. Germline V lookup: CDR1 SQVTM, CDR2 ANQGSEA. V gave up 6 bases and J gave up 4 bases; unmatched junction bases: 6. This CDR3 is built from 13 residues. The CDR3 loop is CSVADRGSYGYTF. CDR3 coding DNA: TGCAGCGTGGCGGACAGGGGAAGCTATGGCTACACCTTC.

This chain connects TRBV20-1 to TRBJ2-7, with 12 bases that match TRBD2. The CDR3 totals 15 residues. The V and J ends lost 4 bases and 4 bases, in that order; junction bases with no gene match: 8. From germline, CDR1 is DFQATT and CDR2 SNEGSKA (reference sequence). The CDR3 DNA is TGCAGTGCTATTTCTAGCGGGAGGGCCACTTACGAGCAGTACTTC. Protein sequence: CSAISSGRATYEQYF.

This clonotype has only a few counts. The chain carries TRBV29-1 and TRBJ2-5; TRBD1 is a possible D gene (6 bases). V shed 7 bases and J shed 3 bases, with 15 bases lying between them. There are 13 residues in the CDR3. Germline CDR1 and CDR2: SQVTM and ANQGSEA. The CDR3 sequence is CSAAPAGEETQYF. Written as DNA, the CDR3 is TGCAGCGCCGCCCCCGCAGGGGAAGAGACCCAGTACTTC.

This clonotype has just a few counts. The CDR3 coding sequence is TGTGCTAGTGGTTTGTTCCATGAGCAGTTCTTC. Encoded protein: CASGLFHEQFF. The chain couples TRBV12-5 to TRBJ2-5, with no clear D. TRBJ2-1 explains the end of the DNA better; the J call may be wrong. The CDR3 is 11 residues long. Germline V gene sequence: CDR1 LGHNT, CDR2 FRNRAP.

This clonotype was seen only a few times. The CDR3 region is CASSQDVELLAQYF. DNA of the CDR3: TGCGCCAGCAGCCAAGATGTGGAACTCCTAGCGCAGTATTTT. This chain joins TRBV4-1 and TRBJ2-3; D ambiguous. Germline values: CDR1 MGHRA, CDR2 YSYEKL. V was cut by 0 bases and J by 10 bases, with 14 bases left in between. The CDR3 loop spans 14 amino acids.

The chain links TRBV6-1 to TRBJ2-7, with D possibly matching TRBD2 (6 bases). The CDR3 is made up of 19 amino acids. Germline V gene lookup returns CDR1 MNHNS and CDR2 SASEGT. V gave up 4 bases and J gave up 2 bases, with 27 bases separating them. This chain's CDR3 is CASSGWTTRTLLHTYEQYF. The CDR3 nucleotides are TGTGCCAGCAGTGGGTGGACTACCCGAACCCTTCTACATACCTACGAGCAGTACTTC.

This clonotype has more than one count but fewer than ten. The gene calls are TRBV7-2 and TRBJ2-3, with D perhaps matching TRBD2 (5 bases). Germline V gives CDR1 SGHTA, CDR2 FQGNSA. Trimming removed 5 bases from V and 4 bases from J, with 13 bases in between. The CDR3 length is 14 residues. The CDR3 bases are TGTGCCAGCAGCCAATTGCTAGCATCAGATACGCAGTATTTT. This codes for CASSQLLASDTQYF.

This CDR3 is CASNKWDTLFGYTF. The CDR3 DNA reads as TGTGCCAGCAACAAGTGGGATACCCTATTTGGCTACACCTTC. This chain joins TRBV7-2 and TRBJ1-2; no firm D call. The CDR3 spans 14 residues. Germline CDR1 SGHTA, CDR2 FQGNSA. V was shortened by 7 bases and J by 7 bases, with 19 bases between the two germline ends.